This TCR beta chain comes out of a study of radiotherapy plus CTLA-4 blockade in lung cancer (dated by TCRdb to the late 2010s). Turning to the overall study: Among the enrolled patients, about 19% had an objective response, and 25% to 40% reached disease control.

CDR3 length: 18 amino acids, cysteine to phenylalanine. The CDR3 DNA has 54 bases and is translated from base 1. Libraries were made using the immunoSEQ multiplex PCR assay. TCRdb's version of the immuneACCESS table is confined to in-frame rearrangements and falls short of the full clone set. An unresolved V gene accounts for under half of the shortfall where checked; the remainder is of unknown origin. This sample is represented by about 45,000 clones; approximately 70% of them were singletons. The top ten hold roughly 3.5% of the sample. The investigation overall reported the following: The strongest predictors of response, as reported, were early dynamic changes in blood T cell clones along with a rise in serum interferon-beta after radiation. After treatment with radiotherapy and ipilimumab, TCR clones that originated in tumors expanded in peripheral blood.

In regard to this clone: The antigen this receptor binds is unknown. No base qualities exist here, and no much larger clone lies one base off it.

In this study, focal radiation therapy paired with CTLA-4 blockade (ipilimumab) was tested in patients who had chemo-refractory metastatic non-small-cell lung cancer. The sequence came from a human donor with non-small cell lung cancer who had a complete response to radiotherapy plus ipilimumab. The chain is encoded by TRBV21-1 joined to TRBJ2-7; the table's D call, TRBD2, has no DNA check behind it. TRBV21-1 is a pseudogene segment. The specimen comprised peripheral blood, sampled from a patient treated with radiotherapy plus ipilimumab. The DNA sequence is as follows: TGTGCCAGCAGCAAAGGGGTTCGGACTAGCGGGAGGTCCTACGAGCAGTACTTC. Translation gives CASSKGVRTSGRSYEQYF.